A single sample gave rise to the 29 T cell receptor beta chains below, sequenced in a study of cytomegalovirus exposure and HLA in healthy donors. Primers: 60 Vbeta forward and 13 Jbeta reverse. Data came from immunoSEQ multiplex PCR; TCRdb stores just in-frame clones and leaves some out. The sample has fewer than 100,000 clones. Sequencing was carried out using PBMCs. These receptors were taken from a man aged 50 or older in good health and CMV-seronegative.

The genes are TRBV11-1 and TRBJ2-5; the D gene is possibly TRBD1 (5 bases). V lost 0 bases and J lost 5, with 13 bases in between. Germline CDR1 and CDR2: SGHAT and FQDESV (reference sequence). The CDR3 covers 15 residues. The CDR3 nucleotides are TGTGCCAGCAGCTTAGCGTTTAGGGGCCGGGAGACCCAGTACTTC. It yields the protein CASSLAFRGRETQYF. Full variable domain (missing parts from reference TRBV11-1 and TRBJ2-5): EAEVAQSPRYKITEKSQAVAFWCDPISGHATLYWYRQILGQGPELLVQFQDESVVDDSQLPKDRFSAERLKGVDSTLKIQPAELGDSAMYLCASSLAFRGRETQYFGPGTRLLVL.

The chain employs TRBV9 and TRBJ2-7; TRBD1 aligns across 9 bases. The CDR3 totals 15 residues. CDR1 SGDLS and CDR2 YYNGEE come from the germline V gene. After removal of 5 bases from V and 3 bases from J, the junction contained 9 bases not matched to a gene. Written as DNA, the CDR3 is TGTGCCAGCAGTTACCATGGGACAGGGATCTACGAGCAGTACTTC. Protein sequence: CASSYHGTGIYEQYF.

The chain uses TRBV14 and TRBJ2-7; maybe TRBD1 (6 bases). The germline V gene has CDR1 SGHDN and CDR2 FVKESK. Trimming stripped 4 bases from V and 3 bases from J, with 7 bases between. CDR3 size: 12 residues. CDR3 DNA: TGTGCCAGCAGCCCCAGGGGCTACGAGCAGTACTTC. It yields the protein CASSPRGYEQYF.

The V call is TRBV19, the J call TRBJ2-5; 10 positions agree with TRBD2. Per germline, CDR1 LNHDA and CDR2 SQIVND (reference sequence). V shed 7 bases and J 1 base; nucleotides not matched to a gene: 6. There are 15 residues in the CDR3. The DNA for the CDR3 is TGTGCCAGTATGGGGCTAGCGGGGGCCCAAGAGACCCAGTACTTC. Its protein product is CASMGLAGAQETQYF.

The rearrangement links TRBV27 to TRBJ1-5; 10 bases agree with TRBD1. This CDR3 has 14 amino acids. The germline V gene has CDR1 MNHEY and CDR2 SMNVEV (reference sequence). Losses at the gene ends were 8 bases for V and 7 bases for J; bases not matched to a gene: 8. The CDR3 is CASSGTGVGQPQHF. In nucleotides, the CDR3 is TGTGCCAGCTCTGGGACAGGGGTCGGGCAGCCCCAGCATTTT.

CDR3 loop: CASRSIGTGKETQYF. The CDR3 DNA reads TGTGCCAGCAGGAGCATAGGGACAGGGAAAGAGACCCAGTACTTC. This chain connects TRBV6-6 to TRBJ2-5; 9 nucleotides agree with TRBD1. Per the germline V gene, CDR1 is MNHNY and CDR2 is SVGAGI (reference sequence). V dropped 6 bases and J dropped 3; count of bases not matched to a gene: 8. The CDR3 sequence is 15 residues long.

The chain employs TRBV6-5 and TRBJ2-7; D perhaps matches TRBD1 (6 bases). The CDR3 is 15 residues long. Trimming shortened V by 6 bases and J by 4 bases, and 19 bases separated the two germline ends. The V gene's germline CDR1 is MNHEY and CDR2 SVGAGI. For the CDR3, the DNA is TGTGCCAGCAGGGATCCGGCGACAGGAACATACGAGCAGTACTTC. It is translated as CASRDPATGTYEQYF.

The rearrangement joins TRBV9 to TRBJ1-6; D may be TRBD1 (5 bases). The CDR3 is 14 residues long. V lost 0 bases and J lost 9, with 10 bases in between. Germline lookup yields CDR1 SGDLS and CDR2 YYNGEE. CDR3 DNA: TGTGCCAGCAGCGTAGTAGGGGCTGGTTCACCCCTCCACTTT. Encoded protein: CASSVVGAGSPLHF.

The chain recombines TRBV4-3 with TRBJ2-7, with 9 nucleotides matching TRBD1. Germline-derived CDR1 and CDR2 are LGHNA and YSLEER. V trimming: 3 bases; J trimming: 2 bases; junction bases outside the gene matches: 8. CDR3 size: 16 residues. The CDR3 DNA is TGCGCCAGCAGCCAGGATGGGACAGGGATCACCTACGAGCAGTACTTC. It is translated as CASSQDGTGITYEQYF.

The chain joins TRBV6-1 to TRBJ1-5, with D unclear. CDR1 MNHNS and CDR2 SASEGT come from the germline V gene. The CDR3 is 13 residues long. Trimming took 2 bases from V and 4 from J, leaving 6 bases between them. CDR3 sequence (DNA): TGTGCCAGCAGTGAAAACACAAATCAGCCCCAGCATTTT. This codes for CASSENTNQPQHF.

The chain links TRBV6-6 to TRBJ2-7; a weak D match, TRBD2 (6 bases). The CDR3 runs to 12 residues. Germline-derived CDR1 and CDR2 are MNHNY and SVGAGI (reference sequence). V dropped 11 bases and J dropped 0 bases, with 11 bases sitting between them. In DNA form, the CDR3 reads TGTGCCTCGGCGGGGTACTCCTACGAGCAGTACTTC. Its protein product is CASAGYSYEQYF.

The gene calls are TRBV18 and TRBJ1-2; tentative D call: TRBD1 (6 bases). The germline V gene encodes CDR1 KGHSH and CDR2 LQKENI. V shed 3 bases and J shed 2 bases, with 13 bases lying between them. The CDR3 contains 15 residues. The DNA for the CDR3 is TGTGCCAGCTCACCGGCCTCAGGGGCGAACTATGGCTACACCTTC. Its protein product is CASSPASGANYGYTF.

The chain combines TRBV9 with TRBJ2-7; 9 positions agree with TRBD2. The CDR3 has 16 residues. The V segment lost 0 bases and the J segment 2 bases; nucleotides outside the gene matches: 6. CDR1 and CDR2 from the germline V gene are SGDLS and YYNGEE. The CDR3 reads CASSVGAGGPTYEQYF. The CDR3, as DNA: TGTGCCAGCAGCGTAGGAGCGGGGGGCCCAACCTACGAGCAGTACTTC.

The V and J genes are TRBV6-5 and TRBJ1-2, with a possible D match to TRBD1 (6 bases). V was pared by 2 bases and J by 4 bases, with 11 bases between. The CDR3 has 14 residues. Per the germline V gene, CDR1 is MNHEY and CDR2 is SVGAGI. DNA for the CDR3: TGTGCCAGCAGTTACAACGGACAGAGCTATGGCTACACCTTC. Its protein is CASSYNGQSYGYTF.

The rearrangement links TRBV9 to TRBJ2-5; D is perhaps TRBD2 (5 bases). The CDR3 covers 14 residues. Trimming took off 2 bases at V and 4 bases at J, with 12 bases between the two ends. Germline V CDR1 and CDR2: SGDLS, YYNGEE. The CDR3 DNA is TGTGCCAGCAGCGTTGGACTGAACTCAGAGACCCAGTACTTC. This gives the protein CASSVGLNSETQYF.

This chain links TRBV19 with TRBJ1-2; no definite D call. V was trimmed by 10 bases and J by 7 bases, leaving 13 bases between them. This CDR3 spans 11 amino acids. In germline, CDR1 is LNHDA, CDR2 SQIVND (reference sequence). CDR3 in amino acids: CATHHLSGYTF. The DNA of the CDR3 is TGTGCCACTCACCACTTATCTGGCTACACCTTC.

This chain links TRBV5-1 with TRBJ1-6, with TRBD1 matching over 7 bases. In germline, CDR1 is SGHRS, CDR2 YFSETQ. The CDR3 has 14 residues. V dropped 3 bases and J dropped 9; count of bases not matched to a gene: 6. CDR3 coding DNA: TGCGCCAGCAGCTCCACCGGGACAGTTTCACCCCTCCACTTT. This encodes CASSSTGTVSPLHF.

Of note for this clone: In the same sample, other DNA sequences code for this CDR3. The genes are TRBV4-1 and TRBJ1-2, with D possibly matching TRBD1 (6 bases). Germline CDR1 reads MGHRA; CDR2 reads YSYEKL. V was trimmed by 1 base and J by 2 bases, leaving 8 bases between them. The CDR3 totals 14 residues. CDR3 sequence (DNA): TGCGCCAGCAGCCAAGTGACAGGAAACTATGGCTACACCTTC. It specifies CASSQVTGNYGYTF.

The chain links TRBV7-8 to TRBJ1-3; the D is unclear. Germline CDR1 SGHVS, CDR2 FQNEAQ. CDR3 size: 15 residues. Trimming took 2 bases from V and 2 from J, leaving 10 bases between them. The CDR3 DNA sequence: TGTGCCAGCAGCTTATCCGGAGGGCCTGGAAACACCATATATTTT. Amino acids: CASSLSGGPGNTIYF.

The rearrangement joins TRBV7-2 to TRBJ1-2; possible D gene TRBD1, 6 bases. Between the trimmed V and J ends, which lost 5 bases and 4 bases, there was a span of 14 bases. Germline CDR1 and CDR2: SGHTA and FQGNSA. The CDR3 runs 14 residues. CDR3 nucleotides: TGTGCCAGCAGCCCCTCGGGGGGCCCCTATGGCTACACCTTC. Translated, it gives CASSPSGGPYGYTF. Looking up the rest from reference TRBV7-2 and TRBJ1-2 gives the full variable domain: GAGVSQSPSNKVTEKGKDVELRCDPISGHTALYWYRQSLGQGLEFLIYFQGNSAPDKSGLPSDRFSAERTGGSVSTLTIQRTQQEDSAVYLCASSPSGGPYGYTFGSGTRLTVV.

The chain combines TRBV23-1 with TRBJ2-1, with 11 bases aligning to TRBD2. TRBV23-1 is marked as an open reading frame, function uncertain. Losses at the gene ends were 0 bases for V and 7 bases for J; bases not matched to a gene: 20. This CDR3 is 21 amino acids long. The chain's CDR3 is CASSQSAGTSGGSYSGNEQFF. The DNA for the CDR3 is TGCGCCAGCAGTCAATCCGCCGGAACTAGCGGGGGATCCTACAGTGGGAATGAGCAGTTCTTC.

This sequence joins TRBV7-9 and TRBJ1-3; tentative D call: TRBD1 (5 bases). The ends were cut back, 5 bases at V and 1 base at J, with 12 bases in the middle. The CDR3 runs to 15 residues. Germline assignment: CDR1 SEHNR and CDR2 FQNEAQ (reference sequence). The CDR3 here is CASSQPGFSGNTIYF. Written as DNA, the CDR3 is TGTGCCAGCAGCCAGCCAGGGTTTTCTGGAAACACCATATATTTT.

The chain links TRBV5-1 to TRBJ1-4, with 7 bases matching TRBD1. The CDR3 loop spans 16 amino acids. The germline CDR1 and CDR2 sequences are SGHRS and YFSETQ. The ends lost 0 bases at V and 7 bases at J; junction bases unmatched: 9. The CDR3 reads CASSLGDSLGVEKLFF. CDR3 in DNA: TGCGCCAGCAGCTTGGGGGACAGTCTCGGGGTTGAAAAACTGTTTTTT.

CDR3 nucleotide sequence: TGTGCCAGCAGCGTTAACAGGGCCGAACCTGCAACTAATGAAAAACTGTTTTTT. Translating gives CASSVNRAEPATNEKLFF. The chain links TRBV9 to TRBJ1-4; D may be TRBD1 (6 bases). V was shortened by 2 bases and J by 0 bases, with 17 bases between the two germline ends. CDR1 and CDR2 from the germline V gene are SGDLS and YYNGEE. This CDR3 is built from 18 residues.

The chain combines TRBV19 with TRBJ2-5, with a possible D match to TRBD1 (6 bases). The CDR3 extends over 13 amino acids. Germline lookup yields CDR1 LNHDA and CDR2 SQIVND (reference sequence). V was shortened by 5 bases and J by 3 bases, with 10 bases between the two germline ends. As DNA, the CDR3 is TGTGCCAGTAGTCCGGACAGAGAAGAGACCCAGTACTTC. As protein: CASSPDREETQYF.

This chain joins TRBV6-4 and TRBJ2-3, with TRBD2 matching over 8 bases. Germline values: CDR1 MRHNA, CDR2 SNTAGT. Germline trimming cut 4 bases from V and 2 bases from J; bases unmatched to any gene: 5. The CDR3 consists of 15 residues. As DNA, the CDR3 is TGTGCCAGCAGTGTGGGTAGCGGGGACACAGATACGCAGTATTTT. Its translation: CASSVGSGDTDTQYF.

This chain joins TRBV11-3 and TRBJ2-3, with D tentatively TRBD2 (6 bases). CDR1 and CDR2 (germline): SGHNT, YENEEA. CDR3 length: 15 amino acids. Trimming shortened V by 5 bases and J by 6 bases, and 18 bases separated the two germline ends. The CDR3: CASSAAGSGVDTQYF. The DNA of the CDR3 is TGTGCCAGCAGCGCCGCGGGGAGCGGCGTGGATACGCAGTATTTT.

This chain joins TRBV7-2 and TRBJ2-3; TRBD2 agrees at 11 bases. The junction had 12 bases not matched to a gene; V was cut back by 5 bases and J by 2 bases. From germline, CDR1 is SGHTA and CDR2 FQGNSA. This CDR3 contains 18 residues. The CDR3, as DNA: TGTGCCAGCAGCCCCCTTGGGATAGCGGGGGGGTCCACAGATACGCAGTATTTT. The encoded protein is CASSPLGIAGGSTDTQYF.

This chain joins TRBV7-9 and TRBJ1-2; 7 positions match TRBD1. V trimming: 0 bases; J trimming: 4 bases; junction bases outside the gene matches: 8. CDR1 SEHNR and CDR2 FQNEAQ come from the germline V gene (reference sequence). The CDR3 has 16 residues. CDR3 in DNA: TGTGCCAGCAGCTTAGCCCTGACAGGGTTATTCTATGGCTACACCTTC. It translates to CASSLALTGLFYGYTF.